The 4 T cell receptor delta chains given below trace back to one sample, sequenced in a study of delta chains in infants with herpesvirus infections. Reverse transcription of PBMC RNA used primers specific for the gamma and delta chains. TCRdb made new clone calls on the RT-PCR reads using CATT. The table shows approximately 1,500 delta-chain clones, with more than 25% occurring only once. The sequencing used peripheral blood, collected at time point 1 of longitudinal follow-up. The receptors stem from a human donor who was a Ugandan infant, either HIV-exposed or HIV-unexposed (not recorded which).

In its sample, this clone is large. The chain has TRDV1 and TRDJ3; 12 bases map to TRDD3. The V segment lost 5 bases and the J segment 4 bases; nucleotides outside the gene matches: 27. This CDR3 is 25 amino acids long. CDR1 is TSWWSYY, CDR2 QGS, per germline. This CDR3 is CALGLPACPTAWLGDTTWDTRQMFF. The CDR3 region has the DNA TGTGCTCTTGGGCTACCCGCGTGCCCTACGGCTTGGCTGGGGGATACGACATGGGACACCCGACAGATGTTTTTC.

In its sample, this clone was seen a few times. J is TRDJ1 and V is TRDV1, with D possibly called TRDD2 or TRDD3 (5 bases each). The germline gives CDR1 TSWWSYY, CDR2 QGS. The CDR3 spans 19 residues. Between the trimmed V and J ends, which lost 0 bases and 0 bases, there was a span of 20 bases. The CDR3 DNA reads as TGTGCTCTTGGGGAACTAGGCCTACCGGGGGCTCAGTACACCGATAAACTCATCTTT. As protein: CALGELGLPGAQYTDKLIF.

The sample holds a few counts of this clone. The chain couples TRDV3 to TRDJ1; 8 positions match TRDD3. There are 12 residues in the CDR3. The trim removed 3 bases at V and 2 bases at J, leaving 2 bases unmatched. Germline CDR1 TVYSNPD, CDR2 GDNSRS (reference sequence). This CDR3 reads CAFLGETDKLIF. The CDR3 region has the DNA TGTGCCTTCCTGGGGGAAACCGATAAACTCATCTTT.

In regard to this clone: The DNA is omitted, as the CDR3 cannot be located on it reliably, and the CDR3 follows TCRdb's listing. The V gene is TRAV29/DV5, the J gene TRDJ1. The CDR3 extends over 20 residues, inclusive of both ends. Germline CDR1 is NSMFDY and CDR2 is ISSIKDK. CDR3 sequence reads: CSVLLCSKRPKAFPERALIF.